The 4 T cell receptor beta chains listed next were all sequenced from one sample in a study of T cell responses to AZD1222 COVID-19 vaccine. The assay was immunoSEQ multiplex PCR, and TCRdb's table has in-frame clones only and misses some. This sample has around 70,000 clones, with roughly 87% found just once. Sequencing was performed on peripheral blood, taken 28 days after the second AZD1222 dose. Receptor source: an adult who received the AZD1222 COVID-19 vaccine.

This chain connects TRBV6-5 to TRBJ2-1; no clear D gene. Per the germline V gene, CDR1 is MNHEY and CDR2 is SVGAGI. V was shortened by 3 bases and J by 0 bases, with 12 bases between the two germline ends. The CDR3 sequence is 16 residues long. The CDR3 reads CASSYDTLSSYNEQFF. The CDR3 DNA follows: TGTGCCAGCAGTTATGACACCTTGAGCTCCTACAATGAGCAGTTCTTC.

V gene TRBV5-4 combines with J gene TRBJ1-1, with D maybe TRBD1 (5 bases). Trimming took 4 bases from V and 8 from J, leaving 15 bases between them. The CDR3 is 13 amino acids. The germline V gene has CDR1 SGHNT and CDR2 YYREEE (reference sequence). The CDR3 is CASSQHDDREAFF. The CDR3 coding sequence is TGTGCCAGCAGCCAACACGACGACAGAGAAGCTTTCTTT.

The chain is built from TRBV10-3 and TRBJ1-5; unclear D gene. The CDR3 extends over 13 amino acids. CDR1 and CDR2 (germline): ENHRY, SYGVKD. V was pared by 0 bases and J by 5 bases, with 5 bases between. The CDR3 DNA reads TGTGCCATCAGTGAGTCTGGGGATCAGCCCCAGCATTTT. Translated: CAISESGDQPQHF.

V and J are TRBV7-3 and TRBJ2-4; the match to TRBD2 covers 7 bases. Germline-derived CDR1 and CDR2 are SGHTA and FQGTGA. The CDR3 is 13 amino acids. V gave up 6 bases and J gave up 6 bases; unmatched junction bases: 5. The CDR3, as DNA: TGTGCCAGCAGGGACCCGGGAGGAAACATTCAGTACTTC. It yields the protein CASRDPGGNIQYF.